Below, 8 T cell receptor beta chains from the same sample are listed, as sequenced in a study of cytomegalovirus exposure and HLA in healthy donors. PCR primers comprised 60 Vbeta and 13 Jbeta primers. The method was immunoSEQ multiplex PCR; TCRdb's version includes in-frame clones alone and lacks a portion of them. The sample has about 180,000 clones; more than 75% are singletons. Sequenced sample: PBMCs. These receptors were obtained from a woman in her twenties or thirties in good health and CMV-seropositive.

This chain uses TRBV27 with TRBJ2-5, with D possibly matching TRBD1 (5 bases). TRBJ2-7 matches the DNA end more closely, so the J call is doubtful. CDR1 and CDR2 from the germline V gene are MNHEY and SMNVEV (reference sequence). This CDR3 has 13 amino acids. The CDR3: CASSPTGSYEQYF. CDR3 bases: TGTGCCAGCAGTCCTACAGGATCCTACGAGCAGTACTTC.

CDR3 residues: CASTTGSGNTIYF. In DNA, the CDR3 is TGTGCCAGCACCACAGGCTCTGGAAACACCATATATTTT. The rearrangement links TRBV7-9 to TRBJ1-3, with D perhaps matching TRBD1 (5 bases). CDR3 length equals 13 residues. V was trimmed by 7 bases and J by 0 bases, leaving 7 bases between them. Looked up from germline, CDR1 is SEHNR and CDR2 is FQNEAQ (reference sequence).

The chain links TRBV28 to TRBJ2-2; 9 positions match TRBD1. With V trimmed by 5 bases and J by 4 bases, 5 bases remained unmatched. The CDR3 is made up of 15 amino acids. CDR1 and CDR2 from the germline V gene are MDHEN and SYDVKM. This CDR3 is CASSVPGQGTGELFF. The CDR3 nucleotides read TGTGCCAGCAGTGTACCGGGACAGGGCACCGGGGAGCTGTTTTTT. The whole variable domain, remainder taken from reference TRBV28 and TRBJ2-2, is DVKVTQSSRYLVKRTGEKVFLECVQDMDHENMFWYRQDPGLGLRLIYFSYDVKMKEKGDIPEGYSVSREKKERFSLILESASTNQTSMYLCASSVPGQGTGELFFGEGSRLTVL.

This chain links TRBV5-1 with TRBJ2-2; D unclear. Trimming shortened V by 3 bases and J by 3 bases, and 6 bases separated the two germline ends. Per germline, CDR1 SGHRS and CDR2 YFSETQ. This CDR3 is 13 amino acids long. The CDR3 DNA is TGCGCCAGCAGCTCGACTTACACCGGGGAGCTGTTTTTT. It encodes CASSSTYTGELFF.

The J gene is TRBJ2-3, the V gene TRBV4-3, with 9 bases lining up with TRBD1. The trim removed 1 base at V and 5 bases at J, leaving 7 bases unmatched. Germline V gene lookup returns CDR1 LGHNA and CDR2 YSLEER. This CDR3 is built from 16 residues. The CDR3 region has the DNA TGCGCCAGCAGCCAAGGCGGGACAGGGAGGGGAGATACGCAGTATTTT. Protein product: CASSQGGTGRGDTQYF.

This clone has just one count. The DNA for the CDR3 is TGTGCCAGCAGCCTTAACACGGACAGGGTCGAAGATTCACCCCTCCACTTT. Encoded protein: CASSLNTDRVEDSPLHF. The chain employs TRBV28 and TRBJ1-6; TRBD1 matches 8 bases. Looked up from germline, CDR1 is MDHEN and CDR2 is SYDVKM. The V gene end was trimmed by 6 bases and the J gene end by 8 bases; junction bases not matched to a gene: 15. The CDR3 totals 17 residues.

This clone was counted a few times. The chain joins TRBV6-5 to TRBJ1-2; D perhaps matches TRBD1 (6 bases). Germline loops: CDR1 MNHEY, CDR2 SVGAGI. Trimming removed 4 bases from V and 2 bases from J, with 11 bases in between. The CDR3 is 14 residues long. The CDR3 spells CASSLRTENYGYTF. Here the CDR3 DNA reads TGTGCCAGCAGTTTGCGGACAGAGAACTATGGCTACACCTTC.

This clone was counted a single time. V and J are TRBV5-4 and TRBJ1-1; 7 nucleotides align to TRBD1. Germline CDR1 reads SGHNT; CDR2 reads YYREEE (reference sequence). Trimming removed 4 bases from V and 3 bases from J; junction bases left unmatched: 6. The CDR3 runs 14 residues. CDR3 amino acids: CASSRGTGDTEAFF. The CDR3 region has the DNA TGTGCCAGCAGCCGGGGAACAGGGGACACTGAAGCTTTCTTT.